Following are 21 T cell receptor beta chains from one sample sequenced in a study of regulatory T cells in long-lasting Graves disease. HTBI primers from iRepertoire and Arm-PCR of CDR3 regions yielded the TCR beta libraries. TCRdb ran MiXCR on the multiplex PCR reads and lists one entry per CDR3 protein. Of hundreds of thousands of distinct CDR3 sequences detected, about 20% appear once; the ten largest clones hold over 25%. Time point meaning: persistent/refractory GD, antithyroid drugs over 5 years with positive TRAb. The TCR library used RNA extracted from PBMCs. The specimen was peripheral blood mononuclear cells (PBMCs), collected when the disease was refractory, from a patient treated with antithyroid drugs. The receptors derive from a female donor with Graves disease.

V is TRBV7-2 and J is TRBJ1-2; D not certain. The germline V gene has CDR1 SGHTA and CDR2 FQGNSA. CDR3 size: 14 residues. Trimming left V 1 base short and J 2 bases short, with 8 bases between. The CDR3 region is CASSLVGENYGYTF. The CDR3 region has the DNA TGTGCCAGCAGCTTAGTAGGAGAAAACTATGGCTACACCTTC.

This clonotype was observed a few times. As DNA, the CDR3 is TGTGCCAGCAGTCTAGCGGGGGGGACGAACACTGAAGCTTTCTTT. Its protein is CASSLAGGTNTEAFF. The chain is built from TRBV6-2 or TRBV6-3 and TRBJ1-1; D possibly corresponds to TRBD1 (5 bases). Germline V gene data show CDR1 as MNHEY and CDR2 as SVGEGT. Trimming left V 5 bases short and J 1 base short, with 14 bases between. This CDR3 is 15 amino acids long.

This clonotype has a handful of counts. V usage is TRBV7-9 and J usage is TRBJ2-7; D tentatively fits TRBD1 or TRBD2 (8 bases each). Trimming took 5 bases from V and 6 from J, leaving 29 bases between them. This CDR3 comprises 18 residues. Germline V gives CDR1 SEHNR, CDR2 FQNEAQ (reference sequence). The DNA for the CDR3 is TGTGCCAGCAGCCTCGGACTGGGGGACAGGCGGGGGGTCAGCGAGCAGTACTTC. It codes for CASSLGLGDRRGVSEQYF.

CDR3 DNA sequence: TGTGCCACGAGAGCGGGAGGTAGCTCCTACGAGCAGTACTTC. Translation gives CATRAGGSSYEQYF. V and J are TRBV10-3 and TRBJ2-7, with 9 bases matching TRBD2. V gave up 10 bases and J gave up 0 bases; unmatched junction bases: 7. Germline loops: CDR1 ENHRY, CDR2 SYGVKD. This CDR3 contains 14 residues.

There are many counts of this clonotype. The V gene is TRBV19, the J gene TRBJ1-1; perhaps TRBD1 as D (5 bases). The germline V and J ends were trimmed by 4 bases and 0 bases, with 15 bases remaining between them. The CDR3 runs to 16 residues. Germline-derived CDR1 and CDR2 are LNHDA and SQIVND (reference sequence). CDR3: CASSTGGVVVNTEAFF. DNA for the CDR3: TGTGCCAGTAGTACCGGAGGGGTAGTGGTGAACACTGAAGCTTTCTTT.

The V and J genes are TRBV20-1 and TRBJ2-5, with D tentatively TRBD1 or TRBD2 (6 bases each). The V gene lost 5 bases and the J gene lost 4 bases, with 14 bases spanning the gap. Germline V gene sequence: CDR1 DFQATT, CDR2 SNEGSKA (reference sequence). The CDR3 length is 13 residues. CDR3 coding DNA: TGCAGTGCTCGGTGGGGGGCCGGAGAGACCCAGTACTTC. Its protein product is CSARWGAGETQYF.

This clonotype was picked up many times. The chain is built from TRBV11-1 and TRBJ2-5; D is undetermined. The CDR3 length is 13 residues. V dropped 3 bases and J dropped 3 bases, with 8 bases sitting between them. Germline values: CDR1 SGHAT, CDR2 FQDESV (reference sequence). CDR3 protein: CASSFSTEETQYF. The DNA of the CDR3 is TGTGCCAGCAGCTTTTCTACAGAAGAGACCCAGTACTTC.

The V call is TRBV11-2, the J call TRBJ2-7, with TRBD2 matching over 11 bases. Looked up from germline, CDR1 is SGHAT and CDR2 is FQNNGV. Unmatched junction bases numbered 6, after V lost 5 bases and J lost 9 bases. The CDR3 sequence is 13 residues long. The CDR3 here is CASSQTSGKVQYF. The CDR3, as DNA: TGTGCCAGCAGCCAGACTAGCGGGAAGGTGCAGTACTTC.

This clonotype was found a few times. A much larger clone lies one base from this, so it may be a read error. The chain carries TRBV3-1 and TRBJ1-2; D ambiguous. The length of the CDR3 is 12 residues. V was trimmed by 2 bases and J by 1 base, leaving 2 bases between them. The germline V gene encodes CDR1 LGHDT and CDR2 YNNKEL (reference sequence). This CDR3 is CASSQLNYGYTF. In nucleotides, the CDR3 is TGTGCCAGCAGCCAACTTAACTATGGCTACACCTTC.

This clonotype showed up just a few times. The rearrangement joins TRBV4-1 to TRBJ1-1; D is unclear. Germline assignment: CDR1 MGHRA and CDR2 YSYEKL. The CDR3 sequence is 14 residues long. Trimming pared 3 bases from V and 0 bases from J, leaving 8 bases between. For the CDR3, the DNA is TGCGCCAGCAGCCAGGGGATTCTGAACACTGAAGCTTTCTTT. This sequence encodes CASSQGILNTEAFF.

In this sample, this clonotype turned up many times. This chain connects TRBV7-9 to TRBJ1-4; 12 nucleotides match TRBD1. CDR1 and CDR2 from the germline V gene are SEHNR and FQNEAQ (reference sequence). Losses at the gene ends were 5 bases for V and 11 bases for J; bases not matched to a gene: 9. The CDR3 sequence is 15 residues long. The CDR3 loop reads CASSPAGQGAAKLFF. The CDR3 nucleotides are TGTGCCAGCAGCCCCGCGGGACAGGGGGCTGCGAAACTGTTTTTT.

The V and J genes are TRBV6-5 and TRBJ2-5, with 9 nucleotides matching TRBD2. Trimming removed 2 bases from V and 2 bases from J; junction bases left unmatched: 0. The CDR3 is made up of 14 amino acids. Germline loops: CDR1 MNHEY, CDR2 SVGAGI. CDR3 amino acids: CASSYSGGQETQYF. In nucleotides, the CDR3 is TGTGCCAGCAGTTACAGCGGGGGGCAAGAGACCCAGTACTTC.

The CDR3 is CAWAPLITGELFF. CDR3 DNA: TGTGCCTGGGCCCCCTTAATAACCGGGGAGCTGTTTTTT. The V call is TRBV30, the J call TRBJ2-2; the D is unclear. The V end lost 5 bases, the J end lost 5 bases, and 12 bases lay between the germline ends. Germline V CDR1 and CDR2: GTSNPN, SVGIG (reference sequence). The CDR3 extends over 13 amino acids.

This clonotype occurred many times. The junction differs from germline at one of its ends, possibly a read error. V is TRBV12-3 or TRBV12-4 and J is TRBJ1-1; D may be TRBD1 (6 bases). The length of the CDR3 is 13 residues. The CDR3 coding sequence is TGTGCCAGCAGTTTAGAGGGCAGGGGCAATATCGGCTTT. It encodes CASSLEGRGNIGF.

Ten or more counts support this clonotype. The chain carries TRBV16 and TRBJ1-5, with 9 nucleotides matching TRBD1. This CDR3 has 15 residues. Germline V gene data show CDR1 as KGHSY and CDR2 as FQNENV. V lost 4 bases to trimming and J lost 7 bases; unmatched junction nucleotides: 8. The CDR3 here is CASSPEWDRAQPQHF. DNA of the CDR3: TGTGCCAGCAGCCCGGAATGGGACAGGGCGCAGCCCCAGCATTTT.

The table lists this clonotype with many counts. This chain uses TRBV12-3 or TRBV12-4 with TRBJ2-4, with 14 bases that match TRBD2. This CDR3 comprises 17 residues. Trimming cost V 5 bases and J 8 bases; bases outside gene matches: 11. CDR3 bases: TGTGCCAGCAGTCGCCCGACTAGCGGGAGGGCGGTTGACATTCAGTACTTC. Translated, it gives CASSRPTSGRAVDIQYF.

Note on this clonotype: A much larger clone differs by one base, so this may be a read error. The chain has TRBV7-2 and TRBJ1-1; TRBD1 aligns across 7 bases. Germline-derived CDR1 and CDR2 are SGHTA and FQGNSA. There are 14 residues in the CDR3. After removal of 4 bases from V and 5 bases from J, the junction contained 7 bases not matched to a gene. The CDR3 coding sequence is TGTGCCAGCAGCTCGGGACAGTGGTTGACTGAAGCTTTCTTT. Encoded protein: CASSSGQWLTEAFF.

This clonotype was observed many times. V gene TRBV2 combines with J gene TRBJ2-5; 7 nucleotides line up with TRBD2. The ends lost 8 bases at V and 5 bases at J; junction bases unmatched: 14. Germline V lookup: CDR1 SNHLY, CDR2 FYNNEI. The CDR3 runs 15 residues. CDR3 DNA: TGTGCCAGCGCTCAGAGGACTAGAGGTCGTGAGACCCAGTACTTC. This translates into CASAQRTRGRETQYF.

This clonotype was observed many times. V and J are TRBV6-1 and TRBJ1-2, with 11 bases aligning to TRBD1. The CDR3 covers 14 residues. Germline-derived CDR1 and CDR2 are MNHNS and SASEGT. After removal of 6 bases from V and 6 bases from J, the junction contained 6 bases not matched to a gene. The CDR3 coding sequence is TGTGCCAGCAGCTCGGGACAGGGGGTTCATGGCTACACCTTC. Its translation: CASSSGQGVHGYTF.

The rearrangement joins TRBV18 to TRBJ1-1; the D is unclear. Trimming removed 0 bases at V and 1 base at J, with 9 bases between. The CDR3 is made up of 15 amino acids. From germline, CDR1 is KGHSH and CDR2 LQKENI. Written as DNA, the CDR3 is TGTGCCAGCTCACCACCGGGTCAGAGGAACACTGAAGCTTTCTTT. As protein: CASSPPGQRNTEAFF.

In its sample, this clonotype was seen a few times. The chain combines TRBV10-3 with TRBJ1-2; D is unresolved. CDR3 length equals 13 residues. Deletions cut 0 bases from V and 8 bases from J, with 10 bases between. Germline V gene lookup returns CDR1 ENHRY and CDR2 SYGVKD. CDR3 nucleotides: TGTGCCATCAGTGAGTCCACGGTCTCGGGCTACACCTTC. Translated: CAISESTVSGYTF.